This T cell receptor beta chain was recorded in a study of CD8+ T cells in alopecia areata. Study-level background: Patients given treatment had severity scored by the percentage of scalp area affected.

Treatment denoted: oral pan-JAK inhibitor, 5-10 mg twice daily. Collected material from alopecia areata patients comprised lesional scalp punch biopsies and peripheral blood. Study-level points and caveats: Many expanded lesional clones persisted in scalp and blood during tofacitinib.

CDR1 LGHNA and CDR2 YSLEER come from the germline V gene. V gave up 3 bases and J gave up 4 bases; unmatched junction bases: 7. CDR3 size: 16 residues. On this clone itself: The target antigen is unknown.

In each case, RNA was isolated and then reverse transcribed into cDNA as the sequencing template. Some clones are missing from TCRdb's copy, which holds only in-frame ones; the method was immunoSEQ multiplex PCR. Here the sample spans a few hundred thousand clones, roughly 44% being singletons. This receptor was obtained from a human donor with alopecia areata. The V and J genes are TRBV4-3 and TRBJ2-2; TRBD1 aligns across 8 bases. Source: CD4+ T cells sorted from blood, taken at approximately week 37, from a patient treated with tofacitinib. DNA of the CDR3: TGCGCCAGCAGCCACAAGACAGGGGTGAGCACCGGGGAGCTGTTTTTT. This sequence encodes CASSHKTGVSTGELFF.